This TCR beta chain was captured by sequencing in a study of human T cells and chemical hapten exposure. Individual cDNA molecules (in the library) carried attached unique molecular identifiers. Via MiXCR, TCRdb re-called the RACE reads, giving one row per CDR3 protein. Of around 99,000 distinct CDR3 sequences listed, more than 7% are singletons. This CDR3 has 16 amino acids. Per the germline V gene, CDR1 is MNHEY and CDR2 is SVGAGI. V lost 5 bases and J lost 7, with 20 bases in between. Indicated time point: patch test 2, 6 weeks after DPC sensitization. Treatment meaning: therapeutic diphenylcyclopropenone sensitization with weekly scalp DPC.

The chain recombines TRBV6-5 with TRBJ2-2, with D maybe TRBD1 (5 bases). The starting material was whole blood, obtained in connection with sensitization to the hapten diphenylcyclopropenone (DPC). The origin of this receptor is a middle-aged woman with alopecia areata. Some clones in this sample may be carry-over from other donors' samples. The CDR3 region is CASSQTQGFWVGELFF. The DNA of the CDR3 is TGTGCCAGCAGTCAAACCCAGGGTTTCTGGGTCGGGGAGCTGTTTTTT.